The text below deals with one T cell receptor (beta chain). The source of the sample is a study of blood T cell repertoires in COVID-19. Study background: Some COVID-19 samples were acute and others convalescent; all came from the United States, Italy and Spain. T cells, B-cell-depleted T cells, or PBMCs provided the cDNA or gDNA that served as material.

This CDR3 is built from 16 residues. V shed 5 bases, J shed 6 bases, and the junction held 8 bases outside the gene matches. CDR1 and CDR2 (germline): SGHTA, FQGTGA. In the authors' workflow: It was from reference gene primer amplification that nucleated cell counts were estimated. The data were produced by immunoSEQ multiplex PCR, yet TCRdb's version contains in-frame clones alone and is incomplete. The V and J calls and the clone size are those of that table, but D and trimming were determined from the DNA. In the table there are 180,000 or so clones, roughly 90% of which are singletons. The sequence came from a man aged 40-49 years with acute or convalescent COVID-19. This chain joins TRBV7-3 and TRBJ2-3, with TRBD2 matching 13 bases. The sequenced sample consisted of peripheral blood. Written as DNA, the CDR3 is TGTGCCAGCAGCGTGGGACTAGCGGGGAGTGTTGATACGCAGTATTTT. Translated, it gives CASSVGLAGSVDTQYF.